This T cell receptor beta chain was obtained from a study of OX40 agonist ivuxolimab in advanced cancers. Study details: Partial responses, seen in three patients, involved one hepatocellular carcinoma and two cutaneous melanomas.

There are 14 residues in the CDR3. The V end lost 1 base, the J end lost 4 bases, and 10 bases lay between the germline ends. From germline, CDR1 is MNHNS and CDR2 SASEGT. Repertoires were generated with immunoSEQ multiplex PCR, while TCRdb's copy carries only in-frame clones and drops some. Of 85,000 to 130,000 clones listed, 90% are singletons. This receptor was taken from an adult with an advanced solid tumor such as melanoma, head and neck, liver or kidney cancer. The sequences come from CD4+ or CD8+ T cells sorted from blood, collected in a trial of the OX40 agonist ivuxolimab. The V call is TRBV6-1, the J call TRBJ1-2, with a weak D call TRBD1 (5 bases). The DNA of the CDR3 is TGTGCCAGCAGTGAAGGCGGGACGGGCTATGGCTACACCTTC. This sequence encodes CASSEGGTGYGYTF.